The 2 T cell receptor beta chains presented below share a single source sample, sequenced in a study of identical twins. MiXCR, applied by TCRdb to the 5' RACE reads, yields one record per CDR3 protein. The repertoire holds 1.5 million to 2 million distinct CDR3 sequences, with 32% as singletons. The specimen was cord blood. Source of these receptors: a newborn girl in good health.

This chain links TRBV5-1 with TRBJ2-3, with 10 bases identical to TRBD2. Trimming at V came to 2 bases and at J to 2 bases, leaving 5 bases not matched to a gene. The germline V gene encodes CDR1 SGHRS and CDR2 YFSETQ. The CDR3 loop spans 16 amino acids. The CDR3 loop reads CASSFTSGVDTDTQYF. Here the CDR3 DNA reads TGCGCCAGCAGCTTCACTAGCGGGGTCGACACAGATACGCAGTATTTT.

V and J are TRBV12-3 or TRBV12-4 and TRBJ1-2, with 7 bases that match TRBD1. With 0 bases clipped from V and 4 bases from J, the junction kept 5 bases outside the gene matches. CDR3 size: 15 residues. CDR3 region: CASSLAQGVGYGYTF. In DNA form, the CDR3 reads TGTGCCAGCAGTTTAGCCCAGGGGGTGGGCTATGGCTACACCTTC.